The 17 T cell receptor beta chains listed next were all sequenced from one sample in a study of low-dose radiotherapy and immunotherapy resistance in tumors (dated by TCRdb to the early 2020s). The sample was run on an Illumina HiSeq 2500. To make first-strand cDNA, Superscript III was used along with a set of TRAV- and TRBV-specific primers so that both the TCRalpha and TCRbeta chains were covered. A roughly 19-cycle PCR with Phusion amplified the TCRs, pairing a constant-region primer with the adapter that was attached to the V primers. TCRdb redid the processing of the public reads, applying fastp at Q25 and MiXCR, and retained in-frame beta chains. All rows with the same CDR3 protein become a single entry with the most common DNA and genes. In this sample the table shows roughly 100,000 distinct CDR3 sequences, 20% to 25% of which occur a single time. The ten largest account for over 4% of the sample.

Reading the label with the study, this specimen's time point is: after trial treatment. The treatment or condition label corresponds to: LDRT plus nivolumab, ipilimumab, low-dose cyclophosphamide and aspirin (RACIN trial). The sequencing here drew on PBMCs, taken after low-dose radiotherapy plus immunotherapy. These receptors came from a male donor with prostate cancer.

This clonotype was counted many times. The chain joins TRBV11-2 to TRBJ2-3; TRBD2 aligns across 8 bases. The CDR3 consists of 19 residues. From germline, CDR1 is SGHAT and CDR2 FQNNGV. J gave up 1 base and V 1 base, and 13 bases lay outside the gene matches. CDR3: CASSLAPGGPTYGTDTQYF. The CDR3 DNA sequence: TGTGCCAGCAGCTTAGCCCCGGGGGGGCCAACGTACGGCACAGATACGCAGTATTTT.

The rearrangement uses TRBV19 and TRBJ2-2, with 7 bases identical to TRBD1. Germline V gene data show CDR1 as LNHDA and CDR2 as SQIVND (reference sequence). V was clipped by 6 bases and J by 5 bases; unmatched bases: 6. The CDR3 has 14 residues. The CDR3 spells CASSTDRQTGELFF. Here the CDR3 DNA reads TGTGCCAGTAGCACGGACAGGCAAACCGGGGAGCTGTTTTTT. Together with reference TRBV19 and TRBJ2-2, the CDR3 gives the full variable domain: DGGITQSPKYLFRKEGQNVTLSCEQNLNHDAMYWYRQDPGQGLRLIYYSQIVNDFQKGDIAEGYSVSREKKESFPLTVTSAQKNPTAFYLCASSTDRQTGELFFGEGSRLTVL.

This clonotype came up many times. The chain couples TRBV11-3 to TRBJ2-2; 8 bases align to TRBD2. The CDR3 length is 16 residues. The V segment lost 5 bases and the J segment 4 bases; nucleotides outside the gene matches: 9. Germline CDR1 reads SGHNT; CDR2 reads YENEEA. In DNA form, the CDR3 reads TGTGCCAGCAGCCGCACCCGGGGGGGCGTCACCGGGGAGCTGTTTTTT. Translating gives CASSRTRGGVTGELFF.

Comment on this clonotype: A single base is all that separates this from a far larger clone, so a read error is likely. The CDR3 protein is CASSLWDGETQFF. DNA of the CDR3: TGTGCCAGCAGCTTGTGGGATGGCGAGACCCAGTTCTTC. The rearrangement joins TRBV5-6 to TRBJ2-1; D uncertain. Trimming took off 1 base at V and 13 bases at J, with 15 bases between the two ends. The CDR3 length is 13 residues. CDR1 and CDR2 (germline): SGHDT, YYEEEE.

The J gene is TRBJ2-7, the V gene TRBV18; TRBD1 matches 9 bases. Germline V CDR1 and CDR2: KGHSH, LQKENI. This CDR3 contains 14 residues. V lost 3 bases and J lost 3; bases outside the gene matches: 3. The DNA for the CDR3 is TGTGCCAGCTCACCGGCGACAGGGGGCTACGAGCAGTACTTC. It is translated as CASSPATGGYEQYF.

This chain uses TRBV3-1 with TRBJ1-5, with unresolved D. This CDR3 contains 13 residues. The V end was cut by 2 bases, the J end by 3 bases, with 5 bases between. Germline lookup yields CDR1 LGHDT and CDR2 YNNKEL (reference sequence). CDR3 DNA: TGTGCCAGCAGCCAACAGAACAATCAGCCCCAGCATTTT. Its translation is CASSQQNNQPQHF.

As to this clonotype: This likely came from a read error, as a far larger clone is one base away. V gene TRBV30 combines with J gene TRBJ2-7; D is unresolved. V lost 5 bases and J lost 7, with 12 bases in between. The germline V gene has CDR1 GTSNPN and CDR2 SVGIG (reference sequence). The length of the CDR3 is 11 residues. For the CDR3, the DNA is TGTGCCTGGTCCGCCAGGCATGAGCAGTACTTC. It translates to CAWSARHEQYF.

There are many counts of this clonotype. The chain combines TRBV6-5 with TRBJ2-1; TRBD1 matches at 9 bases. The ends lost 6 bases at V and 4 bases at J; junction bases unmatched: 4. Germline-derived CDR1 and CDR2 are MNHEY and SVGAGI. The CDR3 spans 14 residues. Here the CDR3 reads CASSTQGAYNEQFF. The CDR3 DNA reads TGTGCCAGCAGCACACAGGGGGCTTACAATGAGCAGTTCTTC.

This clonotype showed up many times. The chain joins TRBV7-3 to TRBJ2-2; 8 bases fit TRBD1. The CDR3 covers 16 residues. J gave up 2 bases and V 5 bases, and 7 bases lay outside the gene matches. The germline CDR1 and CDR2 sequences are SGHTA and FQGTGA. The DNA of the CDR3 is TGTGCCAGCAGCCGAGGACAGGGAGGCAACACCGGGGAGCTGTTTTTT. It yields the protein CASSRGQGGNTGELFF.

This clonotype was detected many times. This chain uses TRBV5-1 with TRBJ2-1; TRBD2 aligns across 10 bases. The CDR3 covers 17 residues. J was trimmed by 8 bases and V by 3 bases; bases with no gene match: 14. Germline CDR1 is SGHRS and CDR2 is YFSETQ. The CDR3, as DNA: TGCGCCAGCAGCTCCGAACTTAGCGGGGGGACGATACATGAGCAGTTCTTC. It encodes CASSSELSGGTIHEQFF.

The rearrangement links TRBV6-2 or TRBV6-3 to TRBJ2-2, with 8 positions matching TRBD1. V dropped 8 bases and J dropped 5; count of bases not matched to a gene: 10. This CDR3 contains 15 residues. The germline CDR1 and CDR2 sequences are MNHEY and SVGEGT. CDR3 in DNA: TGTGCCAGCGGGGGAGGACAGGGAAGGACCGGGGAGCTGTTTTTT. This encodes CASGGGQGRTGELFF.

This clonotype has a count of ten or more. The CDR3 region is CSAREGGLSYEQYF. The CDR3 DNA reads as TGCAGTGCTAGGGAAGGGGGGTTGTCCTACGAGCAGTACTTC. The V and J genes are TRBV20-1 and TRBJ2-7; D may correspond to TRBD1 or TRBD2 (6 bases each). CDR1 is DFQATT, CDR2 SNEGSKA, per germline (reference sequence). The ends were cut back, 3 bases at V and 1 base at J, with 13 bases in the middle. The CDR3 loop spans 14 amino acids.

For this clonotype: Given a far larger clone just one base away, this is likely a sequencing read error. V gene TRBV5-6 combines with J gene TRBJ2-7, with a weak D call TRBD1 (5 bases). The DNA end is more similar to TRBJ2-1, so the J call may be wrong. This CDR3 comprises 14 residues. Germline CDR1 is SGHDT and CDR2 is YYEEEE. The CDR3 coding sequence is TGTGCCAGCAGCTTAAACCAGCAGGGTGGTGAGCAGTTCTTC. The encoded protein is CASSLNQQGGEQFF.

This clonotype was observed a few times. This sequence joins TRBV5-1 and TRBJ2-3; TRBD2 is a possible D gene (6 bases). Germline V gives CDR1 SGHRS, CDR2 YFSETQ. The CDR3 is 15 amino acids. The V gene lost 3 bases and the J gene lost 0 bases, with 11 bases spanning the gap. In DNA form, the CDR3 reads TGCGCCAGCAGCTATCGGACTACCAGCACAGATACGCAGTATTTT. Amino acid sequence: CASSYRTTSTDTQYF.

A few counts support this clonotype. This chain joins TRBV11-2 and TRBJ2-2; D is undetermined. The CDR3 is 15 residues long. Germline V gives CDR1 SGHAT, CDR2 FQNNGV. Trimming pared 7 bases from V and 3 bases from J, leaving 15 bases between. CDR3 sequence: CASITAHSDTGELFF. CDR3 in DNA: TGTGCCAGCATCACGGCACACTCCGACACCGGGGAGCTGTTTTTT.

As concerns this clonotype: Given a far larger clone just one base away, this is likely a sequencing read error. The V gene is TRBV4-1, the J gene TRBJ2-1; D might be TRBD1 (6 bases). Germline CDR1 and CDR2: MGHRA and YSYEKL. The CDR3 has 16 amino acids. The CDR3 sequence is CASSQEVRGNSYEQFF. The CDR3 nucleotides read TGTGCCAGCAGCCAAGAGGTCAGGGGAAACTCCTACGAGCAGTTCTTC.

This clonotype was recorded once. A read error is likely here: a far larger clone is one base away. The rearrangement joins TRBV2 to TRBJ2-1, with D perhaps matching TRBD2 (5 bases). The V and J ends lost 7 bases and 13 bases respectively, with 17 bases between them. The CDR3 sequence is 12 residues long. Per germline, CDR1 SNHLY and CDR2 FYNNEI. The CDR3 nucleotides read TGTGCCAGCACGCGGGCGGAAGAGACCCAGTTCTTC. This gives the protein CASTRAEETQFF.